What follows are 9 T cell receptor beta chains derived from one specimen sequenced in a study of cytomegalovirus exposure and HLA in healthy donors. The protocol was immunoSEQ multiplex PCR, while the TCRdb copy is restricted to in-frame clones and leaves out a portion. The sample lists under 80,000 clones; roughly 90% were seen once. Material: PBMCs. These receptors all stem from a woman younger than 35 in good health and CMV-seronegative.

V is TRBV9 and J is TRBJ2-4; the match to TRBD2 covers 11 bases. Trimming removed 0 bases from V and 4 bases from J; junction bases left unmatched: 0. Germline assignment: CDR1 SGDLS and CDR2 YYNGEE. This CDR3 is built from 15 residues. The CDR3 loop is CASSVGTSGKNIQYF. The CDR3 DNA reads TGTGCCAGCAGCGTAGGGACTAGCGGGAAAAACATTCAGTACTTC. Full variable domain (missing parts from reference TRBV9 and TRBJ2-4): DSGVTQTPKHLITATGQRVTLRCSPRSGDLSVYWYQQSLDQGLQFLIQYYNGEERAKGNILERFSAQQFPDLHSELNLSSLELGDSALYFCASSVGTSGKNIQYFGAGTRLSVL.

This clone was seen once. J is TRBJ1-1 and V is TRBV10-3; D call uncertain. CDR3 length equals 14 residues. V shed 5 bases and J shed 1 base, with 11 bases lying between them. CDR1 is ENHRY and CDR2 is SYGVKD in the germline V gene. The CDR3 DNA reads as TGTGCCATCAGTAATCCGGTCTCGAACACTGAAGCTTTCTTT. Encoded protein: CAISNPVSNTEAFF.

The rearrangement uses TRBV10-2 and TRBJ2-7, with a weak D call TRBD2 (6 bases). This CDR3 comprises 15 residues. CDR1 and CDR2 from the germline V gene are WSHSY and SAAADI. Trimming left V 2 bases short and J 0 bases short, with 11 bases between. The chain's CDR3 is CASSERAGSSYEQYF. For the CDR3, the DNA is TGCGCCAGCAGTGAGCGGGCGGGAAGCTCCTACGAGCAGTACTTC.

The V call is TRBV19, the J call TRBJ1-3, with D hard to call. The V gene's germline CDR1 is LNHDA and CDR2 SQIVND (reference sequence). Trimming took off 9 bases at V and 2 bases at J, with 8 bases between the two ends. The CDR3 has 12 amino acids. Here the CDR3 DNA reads TGTGCCAGCGGGGATGCTGGAAACACCATATATTTT. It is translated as CASGDAGNTIYF. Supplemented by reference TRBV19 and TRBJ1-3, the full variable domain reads DGGITQSPKYLFRKEGQNVTLSCEQNLNHDAMYWYRQDPGQGLRLIYYSQIVNDFQKGDIAEGYSVSREKKESFPLTVTSAQKNPTAFYLCASGDAGNTIYFGEGSWLTVV.

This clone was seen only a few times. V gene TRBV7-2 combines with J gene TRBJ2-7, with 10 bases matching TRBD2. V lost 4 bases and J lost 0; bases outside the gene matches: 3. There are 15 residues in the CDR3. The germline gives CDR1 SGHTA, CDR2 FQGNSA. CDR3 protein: CASSYSGGDSYEQYF. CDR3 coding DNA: TGTGCCAGCAGCTACAGCGGGGGGGACTCCTACGAGCAGTACTTC.

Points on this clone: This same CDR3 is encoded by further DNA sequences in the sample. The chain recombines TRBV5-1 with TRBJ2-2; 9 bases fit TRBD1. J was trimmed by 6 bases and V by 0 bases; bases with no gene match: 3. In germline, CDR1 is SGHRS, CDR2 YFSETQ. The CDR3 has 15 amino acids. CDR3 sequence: CASSLGQGGAGELFF. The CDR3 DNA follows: TGCGCCAGCAGCTTGGGACAGGGGGGTGCCGGGGAGCTGTTTTTT.

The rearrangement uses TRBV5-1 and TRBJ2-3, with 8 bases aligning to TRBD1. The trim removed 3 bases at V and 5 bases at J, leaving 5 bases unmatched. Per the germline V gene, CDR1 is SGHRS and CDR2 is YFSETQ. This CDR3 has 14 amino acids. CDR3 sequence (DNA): TGCGCCAGCAGCTATGGACAGGGTAAAGATACGCAGTATTTT. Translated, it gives CASSYGQGKDTQYF.

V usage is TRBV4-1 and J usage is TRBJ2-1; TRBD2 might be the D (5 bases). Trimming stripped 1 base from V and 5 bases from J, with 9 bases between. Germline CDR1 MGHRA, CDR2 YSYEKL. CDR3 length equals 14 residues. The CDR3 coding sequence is TGCGCCAGCAGCCAAGGAGGACTCGACAATGAGCAGTTCTTC. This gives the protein CASSQGGLDNEQFF.

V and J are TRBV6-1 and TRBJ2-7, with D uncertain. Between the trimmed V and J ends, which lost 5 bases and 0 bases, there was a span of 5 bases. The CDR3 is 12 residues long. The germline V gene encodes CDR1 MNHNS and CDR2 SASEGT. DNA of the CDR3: TGTGCCAGCAGTCTTAGCTCCTACGAGCAGTACTTC. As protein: CASSLSSYEQYF.